Listed below are T cell receptor beta chains from one sample, sequenced in a study of blood T cell repertoires in COVID-19. Sequencing was performed with immunoSEQ multiplex PCR; in TCRdb, only in-frame clones are kept and a portion is missing. Here the sample spans nearly 90,000 clones, 90% being singletons. The sample comprised peripheral blood. Every receptor here comes from a man younger than 35 with COVID-19, enrolled during active disease. Both conserved end residues are part of each CDR3. D genes are given only for firm matches. Size values are once, few and many counts, or a class for expanded clones, and some rows have none.

j_gene: TRBJ2-7
abundance: .
len: 14
d_gene: TRBD2
v_gene: TRBV9
CDR3aa: CASGESGRPHEQYF
CDR3nt: TGTGCCTCTGGGGAAAGCGGGAGGCCCCACGAGCAGTACTTC

j_gene: TRBJ2-3
abundance: .
len: 16
d_gene: TRBD2
v_gene: TRBV24-1
CDR3aa: CATSGELAGPPDTQYF
CDR3nt: TGTGCCACCAGTGGTGAGCTAGCGGGACCCCCAGATACGCAGTATTTT

j_gene: TRBJ2-2
abundance: .
len: 15
d_gene: TRBD2
v_gene: TRBV19
CDR3aa: CASSVTSGAPGELFF
CDR3nt: TGTGCCAGTAGTGTTACTAGCGGTGCTCCCGGGGAGCTGTTTTTT

j_gene: TRBJ2-7
abundance: .
len: 16
d_gene: .
v_gene: TRBV5-5
CDR3aa: CASSVRADSVPYEQYF
CDR3nt: TGTGCCAGCAGCGTCAGAGCGGACAGCGTACCCTACGAGCAGTACTTC

j_gene: TRBJ1-1
abundance: .
len: 12
d_gene: .
v_gene: TRBV29-1
CDR3aa: CSVAQMNTEAFF
CDR3nt: TGCAGCGTTGCACAGATGAACACTGAAGCTTTCTTT

j_gene: TRBJ2-1
abundance: .
len: 16
d_gene: .
v_gene: TRBV13
CDR3aa: CASSLFEAGPYNEQFF
CDR3nt: TGTGCCAGCAGTCTGTTTGAAGCGGGTCCCTACAATGAGCAGTTCTTC

j_gene: TRBJ1-1
abundance: .
len: 13
d_gene: .
v_gene: TRBV11-1
CDR3aa: CASSLSPDTEAFF
CDR3nt: TGTGCCAGCAGCTTATCCCCCGACACTGAAGCTTTCTTT

j_gene: TRBJ2-7
abundance: .
len: 14
d_gene: .
v_gene: TRBV6-2/TRBV6-3
CDR3aa: CASSYTSSSYEQYF
CDR3nt: TGTGCCAGCAGTTACACTAGCAGCTCCTACGAGCAGTACTTC

j_gene: TRBJ2-1
abundance: .
len: 19
d_gene: TRBD2
v_gene: TRBV3-1/TRBV3-2
CDR3aa: CASSVPGLAEPSSYNEQFF
CDR3nt: TGTGCCAGCAGCGTACCGGGACTAGCGGAGCCGAGCTCCTACAATGAGCAGTTCTTC

j_gene: TRBJ2-2
abundance: .
len: 18
d_gene: TRBD2
v_gene: TRBV28
CDR3aa: CASSLPMRTRPWTGELFF
CDR3nt: TGTGCCAGCAGTTTACCCATGAGGACTAGGCCATGGACCGGGGAGCTGTTTTTT

j_gene: TRBJ2-4
abundance: .
len: 15
d_gene: .
v_gene: TRBV19
CDR3aa: CASSPPGQDNIIQYF
CDR3nt: TGTGCCAGTAGCCCTCCCGGTCAGGATAATATAATTCAGTACTTC

j_gene: TRBJ1-2
abundance: .
len: 11
d_gene: .
v_gene: TRBV6-2/TRBV6-3
CDR3aa: CASSVNYGYTF
CDR3nt: TGTGCCAGCAGTGTAAACTATGGCTACACCTTC

j_gene: TRBJ1-4
abundance: .
len: 17
d_gene: TRBD1
v_gene: TRBV28
CDR3aa: CASSFSGTGATNEKLLF
CDR3nt: TGTGCCAGCAGTTTTTCCGGGACAGGAGCAACTAATGAAAAACTGCTTTTT

j_gene: TRBJ1-2
abundance: .
len: 13
d_gene: .
v_gene: TRBV11-2
CDR3aa: CASSLDLIPGYTF
CDR3nt: TGTGCCAGCAGCTTAGACCTAATCCCTGGCTACACCTTC

j_gene: TRBJ2-1
abundance: .
len: 16
d_gene: TRBD2
v_gene: TRBV19
CDR3aa: CASSLYGLAGGNEQFF
CDR3nt: TGTGCCAGTAGTCTATACGGACTAGCGGGAGGGAATGAGCAGTTCTTC

j_gene: TRBJ2-5
abundance: .
len: 16
d_gene: TRBD1
v_gene: TRBV19
CDR3aa: CASSSPGQMLQETQYF
CDR3nt: TGTGCCAGTAGTTCCCCGGGACAGATGTTACAAGAGACCCAGTACTTC

j_gene: TRBJ2-1
abundance: .
len: 14
d_gene: .
v_gene: TRBV9
CDR3aa: CASSLAGAFNEQFF
CDR3nt: TGTGCCAGCAGCCTGGCGGGCGCCTTCAATGAGCAGTTCTTC

j_gene: TRBJ1-2
abundance: .
len: 15
d_gene: .
v_gene: TRBV9
CDR3aa: CASSARDIRLSGYTF
CDR3nt: TGTGCCAGCAGCGCCCGGGACATAAGGCTCTCTGGCTACACCTTC

j_gene: TRBJ2-3
abundance: .
len: 15
d_gene: TRBD1
v_gene: TRBV6-2/TRBV6-3
CDR3aa: CASSGDRGQTDTQYF
CDR3nt: TGTGCCAGCAGTGGTGACAGGGGGCAGACAGATACGCAGTATTTT

j_gene: TRBJ2-7
abundance: .
len: 15
d_gene: .
v_gene: TRBV27
CDR3aa: CASSPGTTTSYEQYF
CDR3nt: TGTGCCAGCAGTCCCGGGACAACGACTTCCTACGAGCAGTACTTC

j_gene: TRBJ2-1
abundance: .
len: 11
d_gene: .
v_gene: TRBV20-1
CDR3aa: CSAKDPTGQFF
CDR3nt: TGCAGTGCTAAGGACCCTACAGGGCAGTTCTTC

j_gene: TRBJ1-5
abundance: .
len: 13
d_gene: .
v_gene: TRBV11-2
CDR3aa: CASSLNTVSTQHF
CDR3nt: TGTGCCAGCAGCTTAAACACCGTCAGTACCCAGCATTTT

j_gene: TRBJ1-1
abundance: .
len: 13
d_gene: TRBD1
v_gene: TRBV28
CDR3aa: CASSVRDRGKAFF
CDR3nt: TGTGCCAGCAGTGTCCGGGACAGGGGAAAAGCTTTCTTT

j_gene: TRBJ1-3
abundance: few
len: 14
d_gene: .
v_gene: TRBV13
CDR3aa: CASSSANFGNTIYF
CDR3nt: TGTGCCAGCAGCTCCGCGAATTTCGGAAACACCATATATTTT

j_gene: TRBJ1-1
abundance: .
len: 14
d_gene: .
v_gene: TRBV11-2
CDR3aa: CASSIDRRNTEAFF
CDR3nt: TGTGCCAGCAGCATTGACAGGAGGAACACTGAAGCTTTCTTT

j_gene: TRBJ1-1
abundance: .
len: 14
d_gene: TRBD1
v_gene: TRBV5-1
CDR3aa: CASSLTGGNTEAFF
CDR3nt: TGCGCCAGCAGCTTGACAGGGGGGAACACTGAAGCTTTCTTT

j_gene: TRBJ2-7
abundance: .
len: 16
d_gene: .
v_gene: TRBV5-1
CDR3aa: CASSLGGARSSYEQYF
CDR3nt: TGCGCCAGCAGCTTGGGGGGCGCCAGGTCCTCCTACGAGCAGTACTTC

j_gene: TRBJ1-5
abundance: .
len: 13
d_gene: .
v_gene: TRBV18
CDR3aa: CASSPGRGQPQHF
CDR3nt: TGTGCCAGCTCACCAGGTAGGGGTCAGCCCCAGCATTTT